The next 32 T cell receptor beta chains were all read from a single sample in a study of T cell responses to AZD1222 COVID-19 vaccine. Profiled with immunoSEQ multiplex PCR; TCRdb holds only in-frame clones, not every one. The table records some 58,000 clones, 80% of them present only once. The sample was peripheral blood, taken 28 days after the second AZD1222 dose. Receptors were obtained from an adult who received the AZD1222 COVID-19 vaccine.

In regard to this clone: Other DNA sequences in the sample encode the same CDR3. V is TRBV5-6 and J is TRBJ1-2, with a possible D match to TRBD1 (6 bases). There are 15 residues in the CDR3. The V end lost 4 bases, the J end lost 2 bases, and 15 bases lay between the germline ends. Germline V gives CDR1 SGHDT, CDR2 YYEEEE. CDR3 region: CASSPPGQTNYGYTF. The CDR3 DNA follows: TGTGCCAGCAGCCCTCCAGGACAGACAAACTATGGCTACACCTTC.

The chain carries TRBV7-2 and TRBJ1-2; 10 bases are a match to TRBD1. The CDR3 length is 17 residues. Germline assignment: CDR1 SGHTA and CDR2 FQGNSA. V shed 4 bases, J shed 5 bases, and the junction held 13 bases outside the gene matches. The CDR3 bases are TGTGCCAGCAGCTACACTCGTACGGGGACAGGGGATTATGGCTACACCTTC. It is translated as CASSYTRTGTGDYGYTF. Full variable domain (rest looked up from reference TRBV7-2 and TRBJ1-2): GAGVSQSPSNKVTEKGKDVELRCDPISGHTALYWYRQSLGQGLEFLIYFQGNSAPDKSGLPSDRFSAERTGGSVSTLTIQRTQQEDSAVYLCASSYTRTGTGDYGYTFGSGTRLTVV.

CDR3: CASSHPGGSSYEQYF. CDR3 coding DNA: TGTGCCAGCAGTCATCCTGGGGGGAGCTCCTACGAGCAGTACTTC. The J gene is TRBJ2-7, the V gene TRBV27; D possibly corresponds to TRBD2 (6 bases). V lost 5 bases and J lost 0, with 14 bases in between. This CDR3 has 15 residues. Germline CDR1 is MNHEY and CDR2 is SMNVEV (reference sequence).

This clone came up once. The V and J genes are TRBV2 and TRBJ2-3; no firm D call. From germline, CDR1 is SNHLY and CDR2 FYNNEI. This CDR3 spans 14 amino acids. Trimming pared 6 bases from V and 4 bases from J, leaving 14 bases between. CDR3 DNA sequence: TGTGCCAGCAGGGCCAGTGGATATGCAGATACGCAGTATTTT. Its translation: CASRASGYADTQYF.

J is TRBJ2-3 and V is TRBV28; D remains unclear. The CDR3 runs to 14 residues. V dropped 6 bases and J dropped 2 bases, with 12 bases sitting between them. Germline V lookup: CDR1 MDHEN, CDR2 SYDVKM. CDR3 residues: CASSPATLTDTQYF. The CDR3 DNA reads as TGTGCCAGCAGCCCCGCGACCCTCACAGATACGCAGTATTTT. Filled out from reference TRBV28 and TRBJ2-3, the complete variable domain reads DVKVTQSSRYLVKRTGEKVFLECVQDMDHENMFWYRQDPGLGLRLIYFSYDVKMKEKGDIPEGYSVSREKKERFSLILESASTNQTSMYLCASSPATLTDTQYFGPGTRLTVL.

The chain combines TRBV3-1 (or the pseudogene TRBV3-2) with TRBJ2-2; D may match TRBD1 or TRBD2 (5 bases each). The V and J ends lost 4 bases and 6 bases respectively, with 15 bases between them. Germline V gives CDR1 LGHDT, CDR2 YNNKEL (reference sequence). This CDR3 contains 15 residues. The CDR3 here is CASSPQWGSPGELFF. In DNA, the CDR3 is TGTGCCAGCAGCCCCCAATGGGGGAGTCCCGGGGAGCTGTTTTTT.

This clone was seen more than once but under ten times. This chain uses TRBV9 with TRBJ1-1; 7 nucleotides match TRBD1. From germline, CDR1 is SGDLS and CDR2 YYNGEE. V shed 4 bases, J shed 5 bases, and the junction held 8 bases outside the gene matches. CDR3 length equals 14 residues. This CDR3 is CASSKPGGWTEAFF. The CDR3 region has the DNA TGTGCCAGCAGCAAACCAGGGGGATGGACTGAAGCTTTCTTT.

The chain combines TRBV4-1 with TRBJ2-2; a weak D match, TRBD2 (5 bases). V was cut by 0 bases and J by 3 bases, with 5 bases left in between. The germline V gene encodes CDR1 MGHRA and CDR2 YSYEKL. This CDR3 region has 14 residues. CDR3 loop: CASSQERDTGELFF. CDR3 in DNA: TGCGCCAGCAGCCAAGAGAGGGACACCGGGGAGCTGTTTTTT.

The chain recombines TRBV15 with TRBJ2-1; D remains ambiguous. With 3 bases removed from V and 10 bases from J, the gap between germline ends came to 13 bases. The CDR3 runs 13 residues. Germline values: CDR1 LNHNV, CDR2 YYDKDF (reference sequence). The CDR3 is CATSRGLLEEQFF. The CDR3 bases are TGTGCCACCAGCAGGGGCCTCTTGGAGGAGCAGTTCTTC. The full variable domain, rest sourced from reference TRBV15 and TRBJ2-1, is DAMVIQNPRYQVTQFGKPVTLSCSQTLNHNVMYWYQQKSSQAPKLLFHYYDKDFNNEADTPDNFQSRRPNTSFCFLDIRSPGLGDTAMYLCATSRGLLEEQFFGPGTRLTVL.

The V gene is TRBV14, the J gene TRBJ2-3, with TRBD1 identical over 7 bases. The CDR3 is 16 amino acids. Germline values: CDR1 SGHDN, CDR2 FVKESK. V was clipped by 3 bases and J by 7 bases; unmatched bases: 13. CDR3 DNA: TGTGCCAGCAGCCAGGGCCGGGACAGACCCGAGAATACGCAGTATTTT. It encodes CASSQGRDRPENTQYF.

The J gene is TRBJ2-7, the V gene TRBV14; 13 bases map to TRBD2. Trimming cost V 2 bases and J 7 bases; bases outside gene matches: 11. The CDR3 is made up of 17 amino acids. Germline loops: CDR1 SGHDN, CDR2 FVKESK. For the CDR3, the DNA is TGTGCCAGCAGCCAATTCGGGGGGACTAGCGGGATGGATGAGCAGTACTTC. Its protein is CASSQFGGTSGMDEQYF.

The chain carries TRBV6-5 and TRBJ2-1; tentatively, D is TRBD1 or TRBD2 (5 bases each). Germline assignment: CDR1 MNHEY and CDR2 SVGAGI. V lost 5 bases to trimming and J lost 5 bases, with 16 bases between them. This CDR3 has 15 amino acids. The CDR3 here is CASSLRDVIDNEQFF. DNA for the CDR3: TGTGCCAGCAGTCTCCGGGACGTGATTGACAATGAGCAGTTCTTC.

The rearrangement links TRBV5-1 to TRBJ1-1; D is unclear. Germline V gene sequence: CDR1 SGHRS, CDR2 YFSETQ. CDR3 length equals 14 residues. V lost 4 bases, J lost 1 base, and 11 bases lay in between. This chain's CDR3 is CASSPDGSNTEAFF. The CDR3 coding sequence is TGCGCCAGCAGCCCCGACGGTTCGAACACTGAAGCTTTCTTT.

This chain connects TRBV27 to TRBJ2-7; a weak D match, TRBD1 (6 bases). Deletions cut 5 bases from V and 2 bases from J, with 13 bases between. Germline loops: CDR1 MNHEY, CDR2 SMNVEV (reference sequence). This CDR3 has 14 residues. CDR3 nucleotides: TGTGCCAGCAGTCCCAACAGGGCTCCCTACGAGCAGTACTTC. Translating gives CASSPNRAPYEQYF.

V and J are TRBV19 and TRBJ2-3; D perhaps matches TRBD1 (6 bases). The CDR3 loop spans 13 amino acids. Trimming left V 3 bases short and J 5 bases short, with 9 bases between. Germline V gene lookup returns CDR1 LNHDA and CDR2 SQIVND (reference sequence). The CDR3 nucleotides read TGTGCCAGTAGTATCCCAGGGGTAGATACGCAGTATTTT. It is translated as CASSIPGVDTQYF. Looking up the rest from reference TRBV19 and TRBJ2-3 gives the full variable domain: DGGITQSPKYLFRKEGQNVTLSCEQNLNHDAMYWYRQDPGQGLRLIYYSQIVNDFQKGDIAEGYSVSREKKESFPLTVTSAQKNPTAFYLCASSIPGVDTQYFGPGTRLTVL.

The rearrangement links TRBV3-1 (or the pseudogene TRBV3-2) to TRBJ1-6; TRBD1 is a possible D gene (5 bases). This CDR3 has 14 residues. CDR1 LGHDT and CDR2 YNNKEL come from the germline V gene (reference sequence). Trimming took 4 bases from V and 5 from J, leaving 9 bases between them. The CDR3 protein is CASSPWDDNSPLHF. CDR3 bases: TGTGCCAGCAGCCCTTGGGACGATAATTCACCCCTCCACTTT.

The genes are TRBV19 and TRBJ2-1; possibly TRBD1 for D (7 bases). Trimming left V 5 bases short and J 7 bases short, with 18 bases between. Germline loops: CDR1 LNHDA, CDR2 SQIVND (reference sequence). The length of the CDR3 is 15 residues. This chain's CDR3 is CASSLQGGSGNEQFF. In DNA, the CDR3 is TGTGCCAGTAGTCTCCAGGGGGGCTCAGGGAATGAGCAGTTCTTC.

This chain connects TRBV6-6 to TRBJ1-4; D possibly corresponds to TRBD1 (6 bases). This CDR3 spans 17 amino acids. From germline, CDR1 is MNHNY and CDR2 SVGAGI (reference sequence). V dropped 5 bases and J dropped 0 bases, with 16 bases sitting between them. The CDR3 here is CASSPKSAGATNEKLFF. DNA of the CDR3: TGTGCCAGCAGTCCTAAATCCGCAGGGGCAACTAATGAAAAACTGTTTTTT.

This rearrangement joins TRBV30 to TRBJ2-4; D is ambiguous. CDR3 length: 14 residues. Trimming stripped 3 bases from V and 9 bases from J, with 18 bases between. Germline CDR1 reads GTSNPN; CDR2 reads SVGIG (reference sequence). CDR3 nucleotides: TGTGCCTGGAGCGGTTCGGACCCAGCTCCCATTCAGTACTTC. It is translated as CAWSGSDPAPIQYF.

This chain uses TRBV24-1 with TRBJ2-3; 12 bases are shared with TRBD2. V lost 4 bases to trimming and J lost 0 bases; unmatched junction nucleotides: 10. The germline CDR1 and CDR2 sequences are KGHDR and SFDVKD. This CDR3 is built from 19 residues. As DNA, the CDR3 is TGTGCCACCAGTGACCCGACAAGGACTAGCGGGGCTAGCACAGATACGCAGTATTTT. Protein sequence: CATSDPTRTSGASTDTQYF.

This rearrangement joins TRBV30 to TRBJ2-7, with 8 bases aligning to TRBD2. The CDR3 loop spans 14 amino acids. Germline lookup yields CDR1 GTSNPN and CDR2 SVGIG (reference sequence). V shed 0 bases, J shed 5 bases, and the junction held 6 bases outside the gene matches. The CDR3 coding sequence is TGTGCCTGGAGTGTAGTTAGCGGGAACCACGAGCAGTACTTC. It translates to CAWSVVSGNHEQYF.

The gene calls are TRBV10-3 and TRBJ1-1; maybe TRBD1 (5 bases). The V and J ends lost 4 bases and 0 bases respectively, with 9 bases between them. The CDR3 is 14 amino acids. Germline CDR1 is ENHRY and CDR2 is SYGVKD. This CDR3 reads CAISGGAMNTEAFF. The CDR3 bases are TGTGCCATCAGTGGAGGGGCCATGAACACTGAAGCTTTCTTT.

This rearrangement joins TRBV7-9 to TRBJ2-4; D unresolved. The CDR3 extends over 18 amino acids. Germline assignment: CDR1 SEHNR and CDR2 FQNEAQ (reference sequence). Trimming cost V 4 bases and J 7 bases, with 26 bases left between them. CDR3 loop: CASSSQGLAVGAVNIQYF. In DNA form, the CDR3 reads TGTGCCAGCAGCTCCCAAGGGTTGGCAGTAGGAGCTGTGAACATTCAGTACTTC.

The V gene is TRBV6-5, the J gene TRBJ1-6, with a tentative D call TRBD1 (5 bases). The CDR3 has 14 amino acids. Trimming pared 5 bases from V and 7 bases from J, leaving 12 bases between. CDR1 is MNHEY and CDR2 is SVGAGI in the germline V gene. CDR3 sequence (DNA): TGTGCCAGCAGTCAGGGATTTGGAAATTCACCCCTCCACTTT. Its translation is CASSQGFGNSPLHF.

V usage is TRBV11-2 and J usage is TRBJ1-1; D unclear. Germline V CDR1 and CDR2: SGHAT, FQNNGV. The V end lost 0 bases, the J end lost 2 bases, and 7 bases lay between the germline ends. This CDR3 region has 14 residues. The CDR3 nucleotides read TGTGCCAGCAGCTTAGAGGCGGGTAACACTGAAGCTTTCTTT. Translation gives CASSLEAGNTEAFF.

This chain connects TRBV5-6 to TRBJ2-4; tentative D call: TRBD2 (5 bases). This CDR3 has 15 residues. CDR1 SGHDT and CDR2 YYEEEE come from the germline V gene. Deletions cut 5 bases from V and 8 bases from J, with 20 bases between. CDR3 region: CASSTEVGRRDIQYF. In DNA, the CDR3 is TGTGCCAGCAGTACGGAGGTGGGGAGAAGGGACATTCAGTACTTC.

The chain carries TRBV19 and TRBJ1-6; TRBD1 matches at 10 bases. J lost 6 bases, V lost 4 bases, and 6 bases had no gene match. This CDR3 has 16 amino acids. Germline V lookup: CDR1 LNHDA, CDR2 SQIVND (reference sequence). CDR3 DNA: TGTGCCAGTAGTAACGGTGGGGACAGGGGTAATTCACCCCTCCACTTT. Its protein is CASSNGGDRGNSPLHF.

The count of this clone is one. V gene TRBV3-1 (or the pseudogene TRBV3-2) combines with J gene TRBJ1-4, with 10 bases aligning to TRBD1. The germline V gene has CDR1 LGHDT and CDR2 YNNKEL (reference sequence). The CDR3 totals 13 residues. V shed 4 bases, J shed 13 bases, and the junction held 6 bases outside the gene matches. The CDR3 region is CASSRDRGIILFF. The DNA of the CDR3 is TGTGCCAGCAGCCGGGACAGGGGTATTATACTGTTTTTT.

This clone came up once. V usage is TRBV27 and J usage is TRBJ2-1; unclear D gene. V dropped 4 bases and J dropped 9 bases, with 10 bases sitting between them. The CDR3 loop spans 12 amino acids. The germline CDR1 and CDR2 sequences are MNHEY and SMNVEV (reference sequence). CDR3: CASSSTGGEQFF. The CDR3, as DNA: TGTGCCAGCAGTTCGACGGGCGGTGAGCAGTTCTTC.

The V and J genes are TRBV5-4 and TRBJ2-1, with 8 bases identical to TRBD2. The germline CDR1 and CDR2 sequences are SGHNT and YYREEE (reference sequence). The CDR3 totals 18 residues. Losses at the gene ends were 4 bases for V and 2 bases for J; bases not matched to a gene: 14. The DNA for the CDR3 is TGTGCCAGCAGCCACATCACCGGGGGGGCGCGGCCCTACAATGAGCAGTTCTTC. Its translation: CASSHITGGARPYNEQFF.

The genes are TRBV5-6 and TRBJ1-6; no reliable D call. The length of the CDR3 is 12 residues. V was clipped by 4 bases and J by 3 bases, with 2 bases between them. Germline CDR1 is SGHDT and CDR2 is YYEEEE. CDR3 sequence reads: CASSGYNSPLHF. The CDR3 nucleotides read TGTGCCAGCAGCGGCTATAATTCACCCCTCCACTTT. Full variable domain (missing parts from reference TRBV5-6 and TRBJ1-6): DAGVTQSPTHLIKTRGQQVTLRCSPKSGHDTVSWYQQALGQGPQFIFQYYEEEERQRGNFPDRFSGHQFPNYSSELNVNALLLGDSALYLCASSGYNSPLHFGNGTRLTVT.

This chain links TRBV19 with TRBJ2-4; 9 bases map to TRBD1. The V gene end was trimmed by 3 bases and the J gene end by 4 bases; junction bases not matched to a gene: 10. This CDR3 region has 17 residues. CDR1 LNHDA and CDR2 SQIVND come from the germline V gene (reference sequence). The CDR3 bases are TGTGCCAGTAGTATTCGTGGGACAGGGATTGGTAAAAACATTCAGTACTTC. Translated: CASSIRGTGIGKNIQYF. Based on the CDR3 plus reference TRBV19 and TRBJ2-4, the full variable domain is DGGITQSPKYLFRKEGQNVTLSCEQNLNHDAMYWYRQDPGQGLRLIYYSQIVNDFQKGDIAEGYSVSREKKESFPLTVTSAQKNPTAFYLCASSIRGTGIGKNIQYFGAGTRLSVL.